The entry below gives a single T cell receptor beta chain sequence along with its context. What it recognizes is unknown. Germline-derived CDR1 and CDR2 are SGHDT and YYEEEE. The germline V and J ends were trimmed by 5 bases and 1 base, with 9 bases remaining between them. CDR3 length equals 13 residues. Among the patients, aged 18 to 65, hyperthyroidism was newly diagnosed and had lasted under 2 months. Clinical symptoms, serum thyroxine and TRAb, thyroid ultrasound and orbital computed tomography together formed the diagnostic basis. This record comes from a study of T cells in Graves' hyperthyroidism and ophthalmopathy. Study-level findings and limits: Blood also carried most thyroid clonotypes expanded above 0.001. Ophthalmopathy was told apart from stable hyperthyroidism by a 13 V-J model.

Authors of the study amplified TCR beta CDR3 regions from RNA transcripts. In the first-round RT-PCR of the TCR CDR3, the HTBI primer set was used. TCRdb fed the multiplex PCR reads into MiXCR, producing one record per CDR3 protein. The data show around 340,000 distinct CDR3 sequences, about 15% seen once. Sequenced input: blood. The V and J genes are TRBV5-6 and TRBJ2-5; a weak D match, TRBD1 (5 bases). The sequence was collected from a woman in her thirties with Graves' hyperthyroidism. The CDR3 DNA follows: TGTGCCAGCAGAACGACAGTCCAAGAGACCCAGTACTTC. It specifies CASRTTVQETQYF.